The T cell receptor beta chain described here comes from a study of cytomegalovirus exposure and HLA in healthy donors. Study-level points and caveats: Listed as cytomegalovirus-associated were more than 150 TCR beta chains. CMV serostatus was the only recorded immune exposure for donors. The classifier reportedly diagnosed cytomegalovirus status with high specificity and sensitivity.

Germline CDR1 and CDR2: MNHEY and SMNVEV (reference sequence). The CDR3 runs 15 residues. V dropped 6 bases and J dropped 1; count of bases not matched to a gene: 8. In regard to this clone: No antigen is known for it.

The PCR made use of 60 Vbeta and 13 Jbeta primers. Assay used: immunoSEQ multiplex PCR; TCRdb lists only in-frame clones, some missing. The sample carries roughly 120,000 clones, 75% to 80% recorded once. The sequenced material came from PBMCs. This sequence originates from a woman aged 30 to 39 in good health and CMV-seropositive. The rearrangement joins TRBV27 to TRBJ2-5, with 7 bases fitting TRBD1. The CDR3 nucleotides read TGTGCCAGCAGACGACAGGGAGACTTCCAAGAGACCCAGTACTTC. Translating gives CASRRQGDFQETQYF.